These 24 T cell receptor beta chains were sequenced from one sample in a study of blood T cell repertoires in COVID-19. The data were produced by immunoSEQ multiplex PCR, yet TCRdb's version contains in-frame clones alone and is incomplete. The sample contains 250,000 or so clones, 90% of which appear only once. Sequenced input: PBMCs or T cells enriched from blood (not recorded which). These receptors came from a woman aged 30 to 39 with acute COVID-19.

This chain links TRBV15 with TRBJ1-2; D not resolved. This CDR3 comprises 15 residues. Germline V gives CDR1 LNHNV, CDR2 YYDKDF (reference sequence). V lost 4 bases, J lost 6 bases, and 18 bases lay in between. CDR3 sequence (DNA): TGTGCCACCAGCATAGGAGGGAATCTTAGAAATGGCTACACCTTC. Its protein product is CATSIGGNLRNGYTF.

This clone has just one count. The CDR3 region is CAIESGQRGYGYTF. The CDR3 nucleotides read TGTGCCATTGAATCGGGACAGCGCGGCTATGGCTACACCTTC. The rearrangement joins TRBV6-5 to TRBJ1-2; 7 bases fit TRBD1. Trimming took 10 bases from V and 4 from J; bases not matched to a gene: 12. From germline, CDR1 is MNHEY and CDR2 SVGAGI. This CDR3 has 14 amino acids.

V and J are TRBV4-3 and TRBJ2-3; 7 bases are shared with TRBD2. CDR1 is LGHNA, CDR2 YSLEER, per germline. The CDR3 loop spans 15 amino acids. V shed 3 bases and J 6 bases; nucleotides not matched to a gene: 9. CDR3 protein: CASSHLAGVSDTQYF. The DNA for the CDR3 is TGCGCCAGCAGCCATCTGGCGGGAGTGAGTGATACGCAGTATTTT.

This rearrangement joins TRBV9 to TRBJ2-1; TRBD2 aligns across 11 bases. Germline V gives CDR1 SGDLS, CDR2 YYNGEE. The V gene end was trimmed by 4 bases and the J gene end by 6 bases; junction bases not matched to a gene: 6. This CDR3 has 15 amino acids. The CDR3 DNA reads TGTGCCAGCAGCAAAACTAGCGGGAGCCCCAATGAGCAGTTCTTC. As protein: CASSKTSGSPNEQFF.

The genes are TRBV7-3 and TRBJ2-3; TRBD2 agrees at 7 bases. Germline values: CDR1 SGHTA, CDR2 FQGTGA. The CDR3 sequence is 16 residues long. The ends lost 5 bases at V and 0 bases at J; junction bases unmatched: 8. CDR3 in amino acids: CASSRRAGASTDTQYF. CDR3 DNA: TGTGCCAGCAGCCGCAGGGCGGGAGCAAGCACAGATACGCAGTATTTT.

The V gene is TRBV5-1, the J gene TRBJ2-7, with 11 bases fitting TRBD1. Germline values: CDR1 SGHRS, CDR2 YFSETQ. This CDR3 region has 14 residues. The junction had 4 bases not matched to a gene; V was cut back by 4 bases and J by 4 bases. The CDR3 sequence: CASSIGQGAYEQYF. CDR3 DNA: TGCGCCAGCAGCATAGGACAGGGGGCGTACGAGCAGTACTTC.

The chain recombines TRBV7-2 with TRBJ2-7, with 8 nucleotides matching TRBD1. The J segment lost 6 bases and the V segment lost 5 bases, leaving 6 bases of the junction unmatched. The CDR3 extends over 13 amino acids. The V gene's germline CDR1 is SGHTA and CDR2 FQGNSA. The CDR3 spells CASSPGQGFEQYF. Here the CDR3 DNA reads TGTGCCAGCAGCCCCGGACAGGGCTTCGAGCAGTACTTC.

The genes are TRBV2 and TRBJ2-7; TRBD2 agrees at 13 bases. CDR1 is SNHLY and CDR2 is FYNNEI in the germline V gene. The ends lost 3 bases at V and 4 bases at J; junction bases unmatched: 6. The length of the CDR3 is 16 residues. For the CDR3, the DNA is TGTGCCAGCAGTGACCGGACTAGCGGGAGATTTTACGAGCAGTACTTC. Encoded protein: CASSDRTSGRFYEQYF. The whole variable domain, remainder taken from reference TRBV2 and TRBJ2-7, is EPEVTQTPSHQVTQMGQEVILRCVPISNHLYFYWYRQILGQKVEFLVSFYNNEISEKSEIFDDQFSVERPDGSNFTLKIRSTKLEDSAMYFCASSDRTSGRFYEQYFGPGTRLTVT.

V gene TRBV3-1 (or the pseudogene TRBV3-2) combines with J gene TRBJ2-1, with D possibly being TRBD1 (6 bases). The CDR3 has 16 residues. V dropped 1 base and J dropped 8 bases, with 18 bases sitting between them. Looked up from germline, CDR1 is LGHDT and CDR2 is YNNKEL (reference sequence). CDR3 in DNA: TGTGCCAGCAGCCAAGCGGTGCCAGGGTGGGGGCATGAGCAGTTCTTC. Amino acids: CASSQAVPGWGHEQFF.

This sequence joins TRBV27 and TRBJ1-2; D not resolved. Per germline, CDR1 MNHEY and CDR2 SMNVEV (reference sequence). The CDR3 covers 11 residues. V was trimmed by 8 bases and J by 7 bases, leaving 11 bases between them. Here the CDR3 DNA reads TGTGCCAGCCGAGATGGAGGTGGCTACACCTTC. This translates into CASRDGGGYTF.

The rearrangement links TRBV11-2 to TRBJ2-3; tentative D call: TRBD2 (7 bases). The germline V gene encodes CDR1 SGHAT and CDR2 FQNNGV. The CDR3 length is 15 residues. V was pared by 5 bases and J by 5 bases, with 17 bases between. CDR3 in DNA: TGTGCCAGCAGCGCACAAAGCGGGACAAGAGATACGCAGTATTTT. Translation: CASSAQSGTRDTQYF.

The chain has TRBV27 and TRBJ1-6; possible D gene TRBD1, 6 bases. Germline V CDR1 and CDR2: MNHEY, SMNVEV (reference sequence). Trimming took 3 bases from V and 5 from J, leaving 20 bases between them. The CDR3 runs 18 residues. CDR3 bases: TGTGCCAGCAGTTTTAGGGGCAGGGGTGGGGTTCATAATTCACCCCTCCACTTT. Translation gives CASSFRGRGGVHNSPLHF.

The rearrangement links TRBV2 to TRBJ1-1; D is uncertain. This CDR3 is 13 amino acids long. V was shortened by 1 base and J by 5 bases, with 8 bases between the two germline ends. Germline CDR1 and CDR2: SNHLY and FYNNEI. The CDR3 loop reads CASSEGPGTEAFF. CDR3 bases: TGTGCCAGCAGTGAAGGGCCGGGTACTGAAGCTTTCTTT. The full variable domain, with the rest looked up from reference TRBV2 and TRBJ1-1, is EPEVTQTPSHQVTQMGQEVILRCVPISNHLYFYWYRQILGQKVEFLVSFYNNEISEKSEIFDDQFSVERPDGSNFTLKIRSTKLEDSAMYFCASSEGPGTEAFFGQGTRLTVV.

This CDR3 reads CSVVSGARGEQYF. In DNA, the CDR3 is TGCAGCGTTGTATCAGGGGCCCGTGGAGAGCAGTACTTC. J is TRBJ2-7 and V is TRBV29-1; TRBD1 is a possible D gene (6 bases). V dropped 4 bases and J dropped 7 bases, with 17 bases sitting between them. The V gene's germline CDR1 is SQVTM and CDR2 ANQGSEA. CDR3 length: 13 residues.

The chain is built from TRBV6-5 and TRBJ2-1; D is possibly TRBD2 (6 bases). The CDR3 spans 13 residues. Trimming cost V 6 bases and J 3 bases, with 9 bases left between them. Germline CDR1 and CDR2: MNHEY and SVGAGI. The CDR3 DNA reads as TGTGCCAGCAGGGGACTGAACTACAATGAGCAGTTCTTC. Its translation: CASRGLNYNEQFF.

The chain joins TRBV28 to TRBJ1-5; possibly TRBD1 for D (5 bases). Trimming left V 3 bases short and J 10 bases short, with 16 bases between. Per the germline V gene, CDR1 is MDHEN and CDR2 is SYDVKM. This CDR3 is 14 amino acids long. CDR3 bases: TGTGCCAGCAGTTTTCCGGACAAGTTCAACCCCCAGCATTTT. Its translation is CASSFPDKFNPQHF.

The chain links TRBV29-1 to TRBJ2-7; a weak D match, TRBD2 (6 bases). The CDR3 is made up of 14 amino acids. Trimming took off 1 base at V and 0 bases at J, with 10 bases between the two ends. Germline V lookup: CDR1 SQVTM, CDR2 ANQGSEA. The CDR3 loop is CSVEAGDPSYEQYF. The CDR3 DNA is TGCAGCGTTGAAGCGGGAGATCCCTCCTACGAGCAGTACTTC.

J is TRBJ2-2 and V is TRBV28; no reliable D call. V shed 2 bases and J shed 0 bases, with 4 bases lying between them. Germline-derived CDR1 and CDR2 are MDHEN and SYDVKM. The CDR3 is made up of 14 amino acids. The CDR3 bases are TGTGCCAGCAGTTTAACAACGAACACCGGGGAGCTGTTTTTT. As protein: CASSLTTNTGELFF.

The rearrangement uses TRBV11-2 and TRBJ2-3; 7 bases line up with TRBD2. V was clipped by 1 base and J by 4 bases; unmatched bases: 5. Per germline, CDR1 SGHAT and CDR2 FQNNGV. The length of the CDR3 is 15 residues. The CDR3 nucleotides are TGTGCCAGCAGCTTAGGCGCGGGAGCGTCAGATACGCAGTATTTT. Translating gives CASSLGAGASDTQYF. Looking up the rest from reference TRBV11-2 and TRBJ2-3 gives the full variable domain: EAGVAQSPRYKIIEKRQSVAFWCNPISGHATLYWYQQILGQGPKLLIQFQNNGVVDDSQLPKDRFSAERLKGVDSTLKIQPAKLEDSAVYLCASSLGAGASDTQYFGPGTRLTVL.

V is TRBV7-3 and J is TRBJ2-1; D is uncertain. Per the germline V gene, CDR1 is SGHTA and CDR2 is FQGTGA. Trimming pared 5 bases from V and 0 bases from J, leaving 11 bases between. This CDR3 region has 15 residues. The CDR3 spells CASSPQEASYNEQFF. The CDR3, as DNA: TGTGCCAGCAGCCCCCAAGAGGCCTCCTACAATGAGCAGTTCTTC.

This clone was observed a handful of times. CDR3 amino acids: CASSEDRGTIQVGDTQYF. In DNA form, the CDR3 reads TGCGCCAGCAGTGAGGACAGGGGGACTATTCAGGTGGGAGATACGCAGTATTTT. The gene calls are TRBV10-1 and TRBJ2-3; TRBD1 agrees at 9 bases. V dropped 2 bases and J dropped 5; count of bases not matched to a gene: 14. Germline CDR1 reads WNHNN; CDR2 reads SYGVQD (reference sequence). The CDR3 is made up of 18 amino acids.

This clone came up once. This chain uses TRBV10-2 with TRBJ2-3; 9 positions match TRBD1. J was trimmed by 6 bases and V by 3 bases; bases with no gene match: 13. Germline assignment: CDR1 WSHSY and CDR2 SAAADI. CDR3 length: 17 amino acids. The CDR3 spells CASSDAWGTGNLDTQYF. CDR3 in DNA: TGCGCCAGCAGTGACGCATGGGGGACAGGGAATTTGGATACGCAGTATTTT.

This chain links TRBV7-2 with TRBJ2-7, with 11 positions matching TRBD2. The germline gives CDR1 SGHTA, CDR2 FQGNSA. This CDR3 contains 14 residues. V shed 5 bases, J shed 6 bases, and the junction held 6 bases outside the gene matches. The CDR3 protein is CASSPGTSGPEQYF. CDR3 DNA sequence: TGTGCCAGCAGCCCCGGGACTAGCGGACCCGAGCAGTACTTC.

The J gene is TRBJ2-2, the V gene TRBV28, with 7 bases aligning to TRBD1. There are 15 residues in the CDR3. Germline CDR1 reads MDHEN; CDR2 reads SYDVKM. J lost 6 bases, V lost 3 bases, and 7 bases had no gene match. CDR3 in DNA: TGTGCCAGCAGTTTCGGTCAGGGGGTTGCCGGGGAGCTGTTTTTT. This translates into CASSFGQGVAGELFF.